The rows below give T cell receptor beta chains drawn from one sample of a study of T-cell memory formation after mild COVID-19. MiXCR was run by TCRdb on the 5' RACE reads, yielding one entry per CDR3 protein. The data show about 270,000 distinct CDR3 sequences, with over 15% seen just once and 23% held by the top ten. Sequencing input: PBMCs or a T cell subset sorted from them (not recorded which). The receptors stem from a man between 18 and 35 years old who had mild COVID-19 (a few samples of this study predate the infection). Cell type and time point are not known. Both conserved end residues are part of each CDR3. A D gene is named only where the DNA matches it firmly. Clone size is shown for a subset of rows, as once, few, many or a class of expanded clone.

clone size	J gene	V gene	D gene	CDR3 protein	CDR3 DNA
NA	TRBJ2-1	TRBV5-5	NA	CASRQRGGLFNEQFF	TGTGCCAGCAGACAGAGGGGGGGGCTATTCAATGAGCAGTTCTTC
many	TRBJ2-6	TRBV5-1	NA	CASSPNSGANVLTF	TGCGCCAGCAGCCCTAACTCTGGGGCCAACGTCCTGACTTTC
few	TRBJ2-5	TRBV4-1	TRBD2	CASSQEARGGETQYF	TGCGCCAGCAGCCAAGAGGCCCGGGGGGGAGAGACCCAGTACTTC
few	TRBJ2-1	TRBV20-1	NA	CSAREFRYSYNEQFF	TGCAGTGCTAGAGAGTTCCGGTACTCCTACAATGAGCAGTTCTTC
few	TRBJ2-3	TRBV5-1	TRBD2	CASSPGGTSRTDTQYF	TGCGCCAGCAGCCCGGGTGGGACTAGTCGGACAGATACGCAGTATTTT
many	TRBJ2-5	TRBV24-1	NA	CATSDATGTKETQYF	TGTGCCACCAGTGACGCTACCGGGACAAAAGAGACCCAGTACTTC
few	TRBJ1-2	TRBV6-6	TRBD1	CASSAGTGGIYGYTF	TGTGCCAGCAGTGCAGGGACAGGGGGCATCTATGGCTACACCTTC
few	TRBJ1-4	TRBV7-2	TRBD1	CASSRGTGTSNEKLFF	TGTGCCAGCAGCCGGGGGACAGGGACATCTAATGAAAAACTGTTTTTT
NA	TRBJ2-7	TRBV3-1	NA	CASSQESGDGMVEQYF	TGTGCCAGCAGCCAAGAATCGGGGGATGGAATGGTCGAGCAGTACTTC
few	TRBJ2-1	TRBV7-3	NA	CASARGMDNEQFF	TGTGCCAGCGCCCGGGGGATGGATAATGAGCAGTTCTTC
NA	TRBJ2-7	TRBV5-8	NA	CASSLQQGREQYF	TGTGCCAGCAGCTTGCAACAGGGAAGGGAGCAGTACTTC
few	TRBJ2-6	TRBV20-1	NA	CSASQGHGGANVLTF	TGCAGTGCTAGCCAGGGACACGGTGGGGCCAACGTCCTGACTTTC
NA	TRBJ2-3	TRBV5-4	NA	CASSLDARTTDTQYF	TGTGCCAGCAGCTTGGATGCACGGACCACAGATACGCAGTATTTT
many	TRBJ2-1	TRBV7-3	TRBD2	CASSRGGSSYNEQFF	TGTGCCAGCAGCCGGGGGGGAAGCTCCTACAATGAGCAGTTCTTC
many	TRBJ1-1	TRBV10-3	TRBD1	CAISRGTVNTEAFF	TGTGCCATCAGCCGCGGGACAGTGAACACTGAAGCTTTCTTT
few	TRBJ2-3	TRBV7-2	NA	CASSTRLTRADTQYF	TGTGCCAGCAGCACCCGTCTAACACGGGCAGATACGCAGTATTTT
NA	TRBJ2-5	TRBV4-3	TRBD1	CASSQETGGYQETQYF	TGCGCCAGCAGCCAAGAGACAGGGGGGTACCAAGAGACCCAGTACTTC
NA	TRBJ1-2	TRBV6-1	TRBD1	CASNPTGGGYGYTF	TGTGCCAGCAACCCTACAGGGGGCGGCTATGGCTACACCTTC
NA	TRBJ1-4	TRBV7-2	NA	CASSPEARAGKLFF	TGTGCCAGCAGCCCCGAGGCGCGAGCAGGAAAACTGTTTTTT
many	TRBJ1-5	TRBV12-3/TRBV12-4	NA	CASSLMGGGNQPQHF	TGTGCCAGCAGTTTAATGGGTGGGGGCAATCAGCCCCAGCATTTT
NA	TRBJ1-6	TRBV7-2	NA	CASSLAKGLNSPLHF	TGTGCCAGCAGCTTAGCGAAAGGACTTAATTCACCCCTCCACTTT
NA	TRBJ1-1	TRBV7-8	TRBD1	CASSLRTGLNTEAFF	TGTGCCAGCAGCTTGCGGACAGGCCTGAACACTGAAGCTTTCTTT
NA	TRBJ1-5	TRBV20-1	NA	CSAAKAGSNQPQHF	TGCAGTGCTGCAAAGGCAGGCAGCAATCAGCCCCAGCATTTT
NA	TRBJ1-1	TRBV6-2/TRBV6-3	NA	CASSNSGWAFF	TGTGCCAGCAGTAACTCAGGGTGGGCTTTCTTT
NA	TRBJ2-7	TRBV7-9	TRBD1	CASSSGQDSYEQYF	TGTGCCAGCAGCTCGGGACAGGATTCCTACGAGCAGTACTTC
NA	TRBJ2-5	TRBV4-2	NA	CASSQSPYQETQYF	TGTGCCAGCAGCCAGAGCCCGTACCAAGAGACCCAGTACTTC
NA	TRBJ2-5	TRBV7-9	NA	CASSPGPPQYF	TGTGCCAGCAGCCCCGGTCCCCCCCAGTACTTC
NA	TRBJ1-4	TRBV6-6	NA	CASSQGSNEKLFF	TGTGCCAGCAGCCAGGGGTCTAATGAAAAACTGTTTTTT
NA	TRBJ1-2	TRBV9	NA	CASSVAGVPNYGYTF	TGTGCCAGCAGCGTAGCGGGGGTCCCCAACTATGGCTACACCTTC
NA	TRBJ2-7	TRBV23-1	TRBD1	CASSQPGQEAYEQYF	TGCGCCAGCAGTCAACCGGGACAGGAAGCCTACGAGCAGTACTTC
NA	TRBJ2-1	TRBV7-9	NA	CASSPGRGLSYNEQFF	TGTGCCAGCAGCCCCGGACGCGGACTCTCCTACAATGAGCAGTTCTTC
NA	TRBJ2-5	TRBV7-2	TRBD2	CASSLGRSGVQETQYF	TGTGCCAGCAGCTTAGGACGGAGCGGGGTCCAAGAGACCCAGTACTTC
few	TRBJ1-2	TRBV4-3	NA	CASSQDRREDYGYTF	TGCGCCAGCAGCCAAGATCGAAGGGAGGACTATGGCTACACCTTC
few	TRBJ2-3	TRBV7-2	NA	CASSLQGGLGTDTQYF	TGTGCCAGCAGCTTACAGGGGGGTTTGGGTACAGATACGCAGTATTTT
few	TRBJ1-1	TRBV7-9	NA	CASSLDRGTTEAFF	TGTGCCAGCAGCTTAGATAGGGGGACCACTGAAGCTTTCTTT